A selection of T cell receptor beta chains follows, all from one sample in a study of T cell responses to AZD1222 COVID-19 vaccine. Clones were read by immunoSEQ multiplex PCR, and TCRdb kept only the in-frame ones, dropping some. The data hold about 110,000 clones, with 87% observed a single time. This specimen consisted of peripheral blood, obtained 28 days after the second AZD1222 dose. These receptors came from an adult who received the AZD1222 COVID-19 vaccine. Each CDR3 is given with its conserved first and last residue. D genes are given only for firm matches. Expanded clones are given a class, and other clones once, few, many or no size at all.

TGTGCCAGCAGCCAAGACCGATCAGGTGAGCAGTTCTTC | CASSQDRSGEQFF | TRBJ2-1 | TRBV7-3 | - | -
TGTGCCAGCAGTTTTGGGAGGGTGAACACTGAAGCTTTCTTT | CASSFGRVNTEAFF | TRBJ1-1 | TRBV28 | - | -
TGTGCCCAATGCGGAAACACCATATATTTT | CAQCGNTIYF | TRBJ1-3 | TRBV6-5 | - | -
TGTGCCAGCAGCAAAGTCGGGCAGGATCAGCCCCAGCATTTT | CASSKVGQDQPQHF | TRBJ1-5 | TRBV21-1 | - | -
TGCGCCAGCAGCCCTACAGGGAACGGCTACACCTTC | CASSPTGNGYTF | TRBJ1-2 | TRBV5-1 | - | -
TGTGCCAGCAGCAATGCTGGGGTCGGGGCCTACGAGCAGTACTTC | CASSNAGVGAYEQYF | TRBJ2-7 | TRBV7-8 | - | -
TGTGCCAGCAGTTTCTCCTTAACAGGCTATAATTCACCCCTCCACTTT | CASSFSLTGYNSPLHF | TRBJ1-6 | TRBV27 | - | -
TGTGCCAGCAGTACCCCACGGGTAGGAACGACTGAAGCTTTCTTT | CASSTPRVGTTEAFF | TRBJ1-1 | TRBV6-2/TRBV6-3 | - | -
TGTGCTAGTCCCCTGAGGGGGGTTAGTGGCTACACCTTC | CASPLRGVSGYTF | TRBJ1-2 | TRBV12-5 | - | -
TGCGCCAGCAAGGGCGGGAGGGCAAACGAGCAGTACTTC | CASKGGRANEQYF | TRBJ2-7 | TRBV10-1 | - | TRBD2
TGTGCCAGCAGCGCCGACCTCCTGGATTCACCCCTCCACTTT | CASSADLLDSPLHF | TRBJ1-6 | TRBV9 | - | -
TGCGCCAGCAGCGCAGACCGCGGCGGGGAGCTGTTTTTT | CASSADRGGELFF | TRBJ2-2 | TRBV5-1 | - | -
TGCAGTGCTAGTTCGGACAACTATGGCTACACCTTC | CSASSDNYGYTF | TRBJ1-2 | TRBV20-1 | - | -
TGTGCCAGCAGTTTTGAAGGAGCGCGGTTTGAAGCTTTCTTT | CASSFEGARFEAFF | TRBJ1-1 | TRBV27 | - | -
TGTGCCAGCAGCAGTAGTGGACAGGGAGTTAACTATGGCTACACCTTC | CASSSSGQGVNYGYTF | TRBJ1-2 | TRBV7-9 | - | TRBD1
TGTGCCAGCAGCACAACCCGACAGGGCGCTGGAAACACCATATATTTT | CASSTTRQGAGNTIYF | TRBJ1-3 | TRBV7-9 | few | TRBD1
TGTGCCTGGAGTGAAGGAGGTGGCTACACCTTC | CAWSEGGGYTF | TRBJ1-2 | TRBV30 | - | -
TGTGCCAGCATTCTCTCCCCCGGACAGGGGTATGGCTACACCTTC | CASILSPGQGYGYTF | TRBJ1-2 | TRBV28 | - | TRBD1
TGCAGCGCTCAGGGGGGCTCGAGCTCCTACGAGCAGTACTTC | CSAQGGSSSYEQYF | TRBJ2-7 | TRBV29-1 | - | -
TGTGCCAGCAGTTACCAAGAGACCCAGTACTTC | CASSYQETQYF | TRBJ2-5 | TRBV27 | - | -